This record concerns one T cell receptor (beta chain) sequence. This sample is part of a study of T cells in Graves' hyperthyroidism and ophthalmopathy. Germline V gene lookup returns CDR1 SGHRS and CDR2 YFSETQ. V lost 4 bases and J 1 base, leaving 12 bases between the germline ends. This CDR3 spans 14 amino acids. Template material for amplifying TCR beta CDR3 regions consisted of RNA transcripts. HTBI primers were employed in a first-round RT-PCR of the TCR CDR3. TCRdb fed the multiplex PCR reads into MiXCR, producing one record per CDR3 protein. The sample has 500,000 to 600,000 distinct CDR3 sequences, 40% to 50% seen once.

The TCR comes from an adult woman with Graves' disease, either hyperthyroidism or ophthalmopathy (not recorded which). What was sequenced was peripheral blood or thyroid tissue (not recorded which). This rearrangement joins TRBV5-1 to TRBJ2-7, with no clear D. The CDR3 loop reads CASSDGWDSYEQYF. For the CDR3, the DNA is TGCGCCAGCAGCGACGGTTGGGATTCCTACGAGCAGTACTTC.